These T cell receptor beta chains were read from a single sample in a study of lymphopenia after photon versus proton radiotherapy. Here immunoSEQ multiplex PCR was the method, and the copy in TCRdb shows in-frame clones only, minus some. Among about 50,000 clones listed, 80% to 90% were seen once. The sequences come from peripheral blood, collected from a patient treated with photon-based radiotherapy. The source is a man aged 45-65 years with gastric cancer. Each CDR3 is given with its conserved first and last residue. A D gene is named only where the DNA matches it firmly. Size values are once, few and many counts, or a class for expanded clones, and some rows have none.

TRBJ2-1,TRBD2,NA,TRBV11-1,TGTGCCAGCAGCCCCCTTCCGGGACTAGCATCCGATGAGCAGTTCTTC,CASSPLPGLASDEQFF
TRBJ1-4,TRBD1,NA,TRBV5-4,TGTGCCAGCAGCGGGAACAGGGGGCTGGGAGAAAAACTGTTTTTT,CASSGNRGLGEKLFF
TRBJ1-1,NA,once,TRBV20-1,TGCAGTGCCTCATACACTGAAGCTTTCTTT,CSASYTEAFF
TRBJ2-3,TRBD2,NA,TRBV7-6,TGTGCCAGCAGCTTCGGTCTAGCGGGGCGTACAGATACGCAGTATTTT,CASSFGLAGRTDTQYF
TRBJ2-1,TRBD1,NA,TRBV2,TGTGCCAGCAGCCCGGGACAGGGTAACAATGAGCAGTTCTTC,CASSPGQGNNEQFF
TRBJ1-1,NA,NA,TRBV6-1,TGTGCCAGCAGGGAGAACACTGAAGCTTTCTTT,CASRENTEAFF
TRBJ2-1,TRBD2,once,TRBV5-5,TGTGCCAGCAGAAGGGACTATCTCAAGCAGTTCTTC,CASRRDYLKQFF
TRBJ1-1,NA,NA,TRBV10-3,TGTGCCATCAGTGGGGGGACGAACACTGAAGCTTTCTTT,CAISGGTNTEAFF
TRBJ2-7,NA,NA,TRBV6-5,TGTGCCAGCCGGGGTATGGGAAAGTTTTACGAGCAGTACTTC,CASRGMGKFYEQYF
TRBJ2-1,TRBD2,NA,TRBV7-8,TGTGCCAGCAGCTTAGCGCGCCTAGGACTAGCCCGGGTCGATGAGCAGTTCTTC,CASSLARLGLARVDEQFF
TRBJ2-3,TRBD1,NA,TRBV19,TGTGCCAGTGCGACAGGGCTTGGAGATACGCAGTATTTT,CASATGLGDTQYF
TRBJ2-7,NA,NA,TRBV6-1,TGTGCCAGCAGTGAAGGGTACGAGCAGTACTTC,CASSEGYEQYF
TRBJ2-2,NA,few,TRBV7-9,TGTGCCAGCAGCCCTAAGTTCAGATTGAACACCGGGGAGCTGTTTTTT,CASSPKFRLNTGELFF
TRBJ2-7,NA,few,TRBV15,TGTGCCACCAGCCGAGATCGAAGGGGGTACGAGCAGTACTTC,CATSRDRRGYEQYF
TRBJ2-6,NA,NA,TRBV2,TGTGCCAGCAGAACTACAGGGAGGCTGACTGGGGCCAACGTCCTGACTTTC,CASRTTGRLTGANVLTF
TRBJ1-1,TRBD1,once,TRBV27,TGTGCCAGCAGACCGACAGGGCGGGCTGAAGCTTTCTTT,CASRPTGRAEAFF
TRBJ1-5,NA,NA,TRBV18,TGTGCCAGCTCCCTGGGGGTCACAGGGAATAGCAATCAGCCCCAGCATTTT,CASSLGVTGNSNQPQHF
TRBJ2-1,TRBD2,NA,TRBV5-1,TGCGCCAGCAGCTCAGCCGGGACTAGCGGGAGGTACAATGAGCAGTTCTTC,CASSSAGTSGRYNEQFF
TRBJ1-5,NA,NA,TRBV7-9,TGTGCCAGCAGCCTGGGACCGTATCAGCCCCAGCATTTT,CASSLGPYQPQHF
TRBJ2-7,TRBD1,NA,TRBV5-4,TGTGCCAGCAGCTCAGGACAGGGCTGGCCTTCCCGTTTC,CASSSGQGWPSRF
TRBJ2-4,TRBD2,NA,TRBV19,TGTGCCAGTAGTATAGATCGGACTAGCGGAACCAAAAACATTCAGTACTTC,CASSIDRTSGTKNIQYF
TRBJ2-1,TRBD2,NA,TRBV9,TGTGCCAGCAGCGGCCACGGACTAGCGGGAGTAATAGAGCAGTTCTTC,CASSGHGLAGVIEQFF
TRBJ1-1,TRBD1,NA,TRBV6-1,TGTGCCAGCAGGCTACAGGGGTATACTGAAGCTTTCTTT,CASRLQGYTEAFF
TRBJ2-1,TRBD1,NA,TRBV2,TGTGCCAGCAGTCGGGGACAGGGGATAGAGAATGAGCAGTTCTTC,CASSRGQGIENEQFF
TRBJ2-7,NA,once,TRBV19,TGTGCCAGTAGTGAGGGGAACTCCTACGAGCAGTACTTC,CASSEGNSYEQYF
TRBJ2-1,TRBD2,once,TRBV5-1,TGCGCCAGCAGCAACGGGACTAGCGCTTACAATGAGCAGTTCTTC,CASSNGTSAYNEQFF
TRBJ2-3,NA,NA,TRBV4-1,TGCGCCAGCAGCCAACTCGGGGCGCTCGATACGCAGTATTTT,CASSQLGALDTQYF
TRBJ2-3,NA,NA,TRBV7-3,TGTGCCAGCAGCTTAGGTTTAACTAGCACAGATACGCAGTATTTT,CASSLGLTSTDTQYF
TRBJ1-4,TRBD1,few,TRBV5-4,TGTGCCAGCAGCCCGACAGGGGGCAGTGAAAAACTGTTTTTT,CASSPTGGSEKLFF
TRBJ1-5,NA,NA,TRBV28,TGTGCCAGCAGCGCCCAGGGCCTCGCCCAGCATTTT,CASSAQGLAQHF
TRBJ2-7,TRBD2,NA,TRBV4-1,TGCGCCAGCAGCCAATGGGCACTAGCGGGGCTCTACGAGCAGTACTTC,CASSQWALAGLYEQYF
TRBJ2-5,NA,NA,TRBV11-2,TGTGCCAGCAGCCGACTGGCCCGGCGGGGCCAAGAGACCCAGTACTTC,CASSRLARRGQETQYF
TRBJ2-1,NA,NA,TRBV4-1,TGCGCCAGCAGCCAATTAAGCACGTACAATGAGCAGTTCTTC,CASSQLSTYNEQFF
TRBJ1-2,TRBD1,many,TRBV7-9,TGTGCCAGCAGCTTCACAGGGGGCTATGGCTACACCTTC,CASSFTGGYGYTF
TRBJ1-5,NA,NA,TRBV18,TGTGCCAGCTCACCCCGGACGGGCCAGCCCCAGCATTTT,CASSPRTGQPQHF
TRBJ1-2,NA,NA,TRBV5-1,TGCGCCAGCAGCCCATCCCCCGGGGCCAACTATGGCTACACCTTC,CASSPSPGANYGYTF
TRBJ2-6,NA,once,TRBV19,TGTGCCAGCGAAAGAACAGGGAAGGCTGGGGCCAACGTCCTGACTTTC,CASERTGKAGANVLTF
TRBJ2-5,NA,NA,TRBV12-5,TGTGCTAGTGGCCTGGACAACCAAGAGACCCAGTACTTC,CASGLDNQETQYF
TRBJ2-1,NA,once,TRBV7-6,TGTGCCAGCAGCTCCCGACAGTTTTTTGGCTCCTACAATGAGCAGTTCTTC,CASSSRQFFGSYNEQFF
TRBJ2-1,NA,NA,TRBV7-2,TGTGCCAGCAGCCGCGAAGCCGCGGCTCCCAATGAGCAGTTCTTC,CASSREAAAPNEQFF
TRBJ1-3,NA,NA,TRBV6-5,TGTGCCAGCAGTCGGAAGCCAGGAAACACCATATATTTT,CASSRKPGNTIYF
TRBJ2-1,NA,once,TRBV7-9,TGTGCCAGCAGCCCCTTTCGCGGTGAGCAGTTCTTC,CASSPFRGEQFF
TRBJ2-1,NA,NA,TRBV27,TGTGCCAGCAGTTACCGGGTCGGTGGTGAGCAGTTCTTC,CASSYRVGGEQFF
TRBJ2-7,NA,NA,TRBV30,TGTGCCTGGAGTGTCCCCAGGCACGAGCAGTACTTC,CAWSVPRHEQYF
TRBJ2-2,NA,NA,TRBV7-9,TGTGCCAGCAGCTTAGCGCTTGGGTTCGGGAACACCGGGGAGCTGTTTTTT,CASSLALGFGNTGELFF
TRBJ2-2,TRBD1,NA,TRBV10-1,TGCGCCAGCTCCGGGACAGGGGACACCGGGGAGCTGTTTTTT,CASSGTGDTGELFF
TRBJ2-5,TRBD1,NA,TRBV6-1,TGTGCCAGCAGTGCCTGGGACAGGGGGCTCCAAGAGACCCAGTACTTC,CASSAWDRGLQETQYF
TRBJ1-2,TRBD1,NA,TRBV28,TGTGCCAGCAGTTTAGGCGGACAGGACTATGGCTACACCTTC,CASSLGGQDYGYTF
TRBJ2-5,NA,NA,TRBV27,TGTGCCAGCAAAGGGACCCTATCGAGGGAGACCCAGTACTTC,CASKGTLSRETQYF